These T cell receptor beta chains were read from a single sample in a study of T cell responses to AZD1222 COVID-19 vaccine. Only in-frame clones appear in the TCRdb table, and some are missing; sequencing was by immunoSEQ multiplex PCR. Of some 150,000 clones in the sample, 88% were seen once. This specimen was peripheral blood, taken on day 0 of AZD1222 vaccination. The receptors derive from an adult in good health. The CDR3 runs from the conserved cysteine through the conserved F or W. The D gene is left open where the match is weak. Not all rows give a size; the values are once, few, many and, for expanded clones, a class.

size	J	V	D	DNA	CDR3
-	TRBJ2-5	TRBV28	TRBD2	TGTGCCAGCAGTTTAGGGACTAGCGGACAAGAGACCCAGTACTTC	CASSLGTSGQETQYF
-	TRBJ1-6	TRBV2	-	TGTGCCAGCAGTGTTAGTCAGTATAATTCACCCCTCCACTTT	CASSVSQYNSPLHF
-	TRBJ2-3	TRBV14	-	TGTGCCAGCAGCAAAAGAGGGATCTTGGGGACAGATACGCAGTATTTT	CASSKRGILGTDTQYF
few	TRBJ2-5	TRBV19	-	TGTGCCAGTAGTTTTCGGTCCCAAGAGACCCAGTACTTC	CASSFRSQETQYF
-	TRBJ2-5	TRBV2	-	TGTGCCAGCAGTGGCGCGGGACTAGGGGGCCAGGAGACCCAGTACTTC	CASSGAGLGGQETQYF
once	TRBJ2-7	TRBV4-2	-	TGTGCCAGCAGCCAAGAACGATCCGGAGACTCCTACGAGCAGTACTTC	CASSQERSGDSYEQYF
-	TRBJ2-7	TRBV30	-	TGTGCCTGGGGCGTGGGAAGCTACGAGCAGTACTTC	CAWGVGSYEQYF
-	TRBJ2-5	TRBV4-3	-	TGCGCCAGCAGCCCCGGAGTGGGGGAGACCCAGTACTTC	CASSPGVGETQYF
-	TRBJ1-1	TRBV19	-	TGTGCCAGTAGTCCAGGGACGAGCACTGAAGCTTTCTTT	CASSPGTSTEAFF
-	TRBJ2-2	TRBV5-1	TRBD1	TGCGCCAGCAGCTTGGAAGGACAGGGGGGCACCGGGGAGCTGTTTTTT	CASSLEGQGGTGELFF
-	TRBJ1-2	TRBV5-6	-	TGTGCCAGCAGCCTGGCAGGGGTTGTGGACTATGGCTACACCTTC	CASSLAGVVDYGYTF
-	TRBJ2-1	TRBV9	TRBD1	TGTGCCAGCAGCCCTCGGGACAGGGGGCGAGATGAGCAGTTCTTC	CASSPRDRGRDEQFF
-	TRBJ2-7	TRBV28	-	TGTGCCAGCAGTTTTGCGGGGAGCTCCTACGAGCAGTACTTC	CASSFAGSSYEQYF
-	TRBJ2-1	TRBV12-3/TRBV12-4	-	TGTGCCAGCAGGGGGATCTCCAATGAGCAGTTCTTC	CASRGISNEQFF
once	TRBJ2-5	TRBV2	TRBD1	TGTGCCAGCAGGGGGACAGGGAGGGAGACCCAGTACTTC	CASRGTGRETQYF
once	TRBJ1-1	TRBV28	-	TGTGCCAGCAGTCTCCCGGACGAAGCTTTCTTT	CASSLPDEAFF
few	TRBJ2-7	TRBV29-1	-	TGCAGCGGACAGTTGGGCTACGAGCAGTACTTC	CSGQLGYEQYF